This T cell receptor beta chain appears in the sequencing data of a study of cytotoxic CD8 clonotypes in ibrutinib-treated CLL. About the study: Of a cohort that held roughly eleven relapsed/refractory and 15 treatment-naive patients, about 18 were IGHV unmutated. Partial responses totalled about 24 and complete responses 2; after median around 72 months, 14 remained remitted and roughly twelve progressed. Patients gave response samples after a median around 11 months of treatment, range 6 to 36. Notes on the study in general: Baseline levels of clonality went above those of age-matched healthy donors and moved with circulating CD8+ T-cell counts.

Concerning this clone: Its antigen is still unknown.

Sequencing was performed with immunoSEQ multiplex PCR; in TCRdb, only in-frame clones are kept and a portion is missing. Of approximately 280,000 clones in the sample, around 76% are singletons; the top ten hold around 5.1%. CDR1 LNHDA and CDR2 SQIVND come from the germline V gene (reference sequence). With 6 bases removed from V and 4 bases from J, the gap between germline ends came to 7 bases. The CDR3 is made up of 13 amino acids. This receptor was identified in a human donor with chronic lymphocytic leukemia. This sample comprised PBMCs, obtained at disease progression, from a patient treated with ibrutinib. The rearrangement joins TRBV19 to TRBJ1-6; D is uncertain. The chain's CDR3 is CASREGYNSPLHF. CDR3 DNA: TGTGCCAGTAGAGAGGGATATAATTCACCCCTCCACTTT.